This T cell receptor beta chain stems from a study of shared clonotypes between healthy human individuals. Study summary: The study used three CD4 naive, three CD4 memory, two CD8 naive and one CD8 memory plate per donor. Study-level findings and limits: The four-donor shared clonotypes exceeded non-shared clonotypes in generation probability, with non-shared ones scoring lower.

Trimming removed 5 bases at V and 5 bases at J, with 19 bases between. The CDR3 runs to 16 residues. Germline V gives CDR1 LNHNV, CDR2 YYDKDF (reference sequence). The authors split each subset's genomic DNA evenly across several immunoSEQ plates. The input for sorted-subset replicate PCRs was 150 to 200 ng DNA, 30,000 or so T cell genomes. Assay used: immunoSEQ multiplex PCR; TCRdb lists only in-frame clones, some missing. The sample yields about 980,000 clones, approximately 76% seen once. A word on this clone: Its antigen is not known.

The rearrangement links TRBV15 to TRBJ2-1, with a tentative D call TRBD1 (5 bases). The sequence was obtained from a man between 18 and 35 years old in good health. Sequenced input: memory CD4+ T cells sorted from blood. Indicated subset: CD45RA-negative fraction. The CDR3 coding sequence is TGTGCCACCAGCTTAACAGGCGGAAACCTCCACAATGAGCAGTTCTTC. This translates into CATSLTGGNLHNEQFF.